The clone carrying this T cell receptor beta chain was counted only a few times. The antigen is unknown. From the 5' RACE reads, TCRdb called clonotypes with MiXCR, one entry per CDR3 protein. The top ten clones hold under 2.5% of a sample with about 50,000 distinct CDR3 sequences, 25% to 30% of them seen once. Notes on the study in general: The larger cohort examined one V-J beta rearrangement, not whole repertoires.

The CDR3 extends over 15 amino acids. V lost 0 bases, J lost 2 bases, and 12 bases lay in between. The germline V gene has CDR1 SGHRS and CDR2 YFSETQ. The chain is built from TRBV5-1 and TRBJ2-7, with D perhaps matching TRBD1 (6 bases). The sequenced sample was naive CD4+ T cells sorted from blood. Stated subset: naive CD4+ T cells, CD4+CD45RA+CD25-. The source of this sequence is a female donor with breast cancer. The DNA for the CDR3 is TGCGCCAGCAGCTTGGATTACAGGGTAGCCTACGAGCAGTACTTC. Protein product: CASSLDYRVAYEQYF.